This TCR beta chain appears in the sequencing data of a study of blood T cell repertoires in COVID-19. The V gene lost 3 bases and the J gene lost 8 bases, with 17 bases spanning the gap. Germline loops: CDR1 SGHTA, CDR2 FQGTGA. CDR3 length: 15 residues. The assay was immunoSEQ multiplex PCR, and TCRdb's table has in-frame clones only and misses some. The sample contains fewer than 350,000 clones, 88% of which appear only once. Sequencing input: PBMCs or T cells enriched from blood (not recorded which). V gene TRBV7-3 combines with J gene TRBJ1-3; D may be TRBD1 (5 bases). This receptor was taken from a woman in her 30s who had recovered from COVID-19. The CDR3 nucleotides read TGTGCCAGCAGCTTGGCAGGGAATGAAAAGGACACCATATATTTT. It specifies CASSLAGNEKDTIYF.